This is a list of T cell receptor beta chains from one sample in a study of shared clonotypes between healthy human individuals. TCRdb's copy holds only in-frame clones and misses some; the assay was immunoSEQ multiplex PCR. The table shows about 680,000 clones, with under 95% occurring only once. The specimen sequenced was naive CD8+ T cells sorted from blood. The receptors derive from a man under 40 in good health. Each CDR3 is given without its conserved first and last residue.

J gene: TRBJ2-1
V gene: TRBV14
CDR3 protein: ASSQVFLDEQF

J gene: TRBJ2-7
V gene: TRBV19
CDR3 protein: ASSIFQGWTYEQY

J gene: TRBJ2-1
V gene: TRBV14
CDR3 protein: ASSPSGQDRNEQF

J gene: TRBJ1-1
V gene: TRBV5-5
CDR3 protein: ASSLGWTGGPGNTEAF

J gene: TRBJ2-2
V gene: TRBV6-1
CDR3 protein: ASSEVRNTGELF

J gene: TRBJ2-3
V gene: TRBV19
CDR3 protein: ASSILAGKSSTDTQY

J gene: TRBJ2-2
V gene: TRBV7-9
CDR3 protein: ASSHPSPGDSNTGELF

J gene: TRBJ2-7
V gene: TRBV7-2
CDR3 protein: ASSLNTDSYYEQY

J gene: TRBJ2-2
V gene: TRBV29-1
CDR3 protein: SAGPAGELTGELF

J gene: TRBJ2-2
V gene: TRBV7-8
CDR3 protein: AIIRGTGGRTGELF

J gene: TRBJ2-5
V gene: TRBV5-6
CDR3 protein: ASSETGGADGETQY

J gene: TRBJ2-7
V gene: TRBV27
CDR3 protein: ASSLSQGTLSYEQY